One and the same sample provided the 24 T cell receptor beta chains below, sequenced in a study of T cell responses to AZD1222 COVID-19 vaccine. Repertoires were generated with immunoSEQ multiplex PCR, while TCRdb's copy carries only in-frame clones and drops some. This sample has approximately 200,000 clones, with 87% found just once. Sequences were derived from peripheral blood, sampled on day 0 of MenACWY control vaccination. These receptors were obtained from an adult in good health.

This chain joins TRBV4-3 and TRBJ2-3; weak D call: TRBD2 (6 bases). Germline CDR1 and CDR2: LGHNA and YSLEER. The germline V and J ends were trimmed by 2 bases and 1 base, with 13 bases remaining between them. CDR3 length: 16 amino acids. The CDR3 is CASSQTLGGGTDTQYF. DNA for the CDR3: TGCGCCAGCAGCCAAACCTTGGGCGGGGGCACAGATACGCAGTATTTT.

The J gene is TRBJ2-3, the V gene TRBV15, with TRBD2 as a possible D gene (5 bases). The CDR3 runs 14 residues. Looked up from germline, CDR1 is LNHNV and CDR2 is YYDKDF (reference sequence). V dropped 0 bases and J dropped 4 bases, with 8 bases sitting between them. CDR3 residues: CATSREGASDTQYF. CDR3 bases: TGTGCCACCAGCAGAGAGGGAGCGTCAGATACGCAGTATTTT.

CDR3 residues: CASSLNREETQYF. In nucleotides, the CDR3 is TGTGCCAGCAGCTTAAACAGGGAAGAGACCCAGTACTTC. The rearrangement uses TRBV7-2 and TRBJ2-5, with D perhaps TRBD1 (6 bases). The CDR3 has 13 residues. CDR1 and CDR2 (germline): SGHTA, FQGNSA. V lost 2 bases and J 3 bases, leaving 7 bases between the germline ends.

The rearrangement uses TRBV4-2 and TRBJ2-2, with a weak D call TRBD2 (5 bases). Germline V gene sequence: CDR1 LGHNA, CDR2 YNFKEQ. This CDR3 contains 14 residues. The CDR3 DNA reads TGTGCTTCAACTCGGGATACTGACACCGGGGAGCTGTTTTTT. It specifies CASTRDTDTGELFF.

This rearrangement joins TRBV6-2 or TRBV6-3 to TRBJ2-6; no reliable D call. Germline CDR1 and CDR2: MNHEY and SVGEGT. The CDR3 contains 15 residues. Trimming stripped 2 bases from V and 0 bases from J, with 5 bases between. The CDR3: CASSYGNSGANVLTF. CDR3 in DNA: TGTGCCAGCAGTTACGGGAACTCTGGGGCCAACGTCCTGACTTTC.

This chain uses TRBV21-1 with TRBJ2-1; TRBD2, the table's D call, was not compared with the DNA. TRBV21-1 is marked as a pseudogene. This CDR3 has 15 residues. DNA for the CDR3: TGTGCCAGCAGCCCCTGGAGTGGCCTCTACAATGAGCAGTTCTTC. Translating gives CASSPWSGLYNEQFF.

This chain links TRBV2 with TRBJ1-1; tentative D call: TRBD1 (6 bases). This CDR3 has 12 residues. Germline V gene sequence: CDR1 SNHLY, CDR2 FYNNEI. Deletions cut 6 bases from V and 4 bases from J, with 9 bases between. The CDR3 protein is CASRDSLTEAFF. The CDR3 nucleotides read TGTGCCAGCAGGGACAGTCTCACTGAAGCTTTCTTT.

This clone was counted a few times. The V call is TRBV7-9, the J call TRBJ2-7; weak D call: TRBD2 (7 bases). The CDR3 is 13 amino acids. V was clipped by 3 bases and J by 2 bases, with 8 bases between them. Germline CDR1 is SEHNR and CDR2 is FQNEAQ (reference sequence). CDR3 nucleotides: TGTGCCAGCAGCTTGGGGGGGCCCTACGAGCAGTACTTC. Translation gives CASSLGGPYEQYF. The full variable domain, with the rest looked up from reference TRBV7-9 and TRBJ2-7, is DTGVSQNPRHKITKRGQNVTFRCDPISEHNRLYWYRQTLGQGPEFLTYFQNEAQLEKSRLLSDRFSAERPKGSFSTLEIQRTEQGDSAMYLCASSLGGPYEQYFGPGTRLTVT.

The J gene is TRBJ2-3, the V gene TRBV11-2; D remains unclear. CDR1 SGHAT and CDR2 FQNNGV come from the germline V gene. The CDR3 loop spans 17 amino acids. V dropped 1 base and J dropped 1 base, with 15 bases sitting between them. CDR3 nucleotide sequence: TGTGCCAGCAGCTTAGCCCTAGATACAACCGGCACAGATACGCAGTATTTT. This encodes CASSLALDTTGTDTQYF.

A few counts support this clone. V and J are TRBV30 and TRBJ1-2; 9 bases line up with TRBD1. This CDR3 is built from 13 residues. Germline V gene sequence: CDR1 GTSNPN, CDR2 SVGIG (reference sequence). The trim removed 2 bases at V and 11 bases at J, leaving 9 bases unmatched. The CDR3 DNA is TGTGCCTGGAGTTCTACAGGGGGCGCCGGGTACACCTTC. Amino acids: CAWSSTGGAGYTF. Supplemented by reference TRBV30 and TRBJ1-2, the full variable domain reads SQTIHQWPATLVQPVGSPLSLECTVEGTSNPNLYWYRQAAGRGLQLLFYSVGIGQISSEVPQNLSASRPQDRQFILSSKKLLLSDSGFYLCAWSSTGGAGYTFGSGTRLTVV.

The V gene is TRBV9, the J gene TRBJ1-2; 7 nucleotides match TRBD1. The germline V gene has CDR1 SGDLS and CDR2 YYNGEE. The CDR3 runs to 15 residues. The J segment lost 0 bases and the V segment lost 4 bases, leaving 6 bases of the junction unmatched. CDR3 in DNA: TGTGCCAGCAGCCCTCGGGGACAGTCTAACTATGGCTACACCTTC. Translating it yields CASSPRGQSNYGYTF.

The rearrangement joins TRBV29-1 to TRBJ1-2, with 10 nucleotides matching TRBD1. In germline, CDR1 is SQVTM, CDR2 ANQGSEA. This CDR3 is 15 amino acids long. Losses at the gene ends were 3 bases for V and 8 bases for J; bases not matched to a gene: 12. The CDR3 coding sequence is TGCAGCGTTGAGGCCGGGACAGGGGTCGAGGAGGGCTACACCTTC. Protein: CSVEAGTGVEEGYTF.

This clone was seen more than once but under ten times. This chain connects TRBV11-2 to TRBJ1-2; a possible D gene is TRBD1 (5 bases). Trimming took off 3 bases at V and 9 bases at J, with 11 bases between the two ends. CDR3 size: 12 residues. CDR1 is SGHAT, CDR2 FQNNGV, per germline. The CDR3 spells CASSFGGRSYTF. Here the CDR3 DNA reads TGTGCCAGCAGCTTCGGGGGAAGAAGCTACACCTTC.

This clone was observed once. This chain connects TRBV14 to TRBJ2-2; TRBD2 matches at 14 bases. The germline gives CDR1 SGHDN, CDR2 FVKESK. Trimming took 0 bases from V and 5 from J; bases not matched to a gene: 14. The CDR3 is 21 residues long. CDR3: CASSQDRSGTSGRKGTGELFF. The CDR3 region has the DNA TGTGCCAGCAGCCAAGATCGTTCCGGGACTAGCGGGAGAAAGGGAACCGGGGAGCTGTTTTTT.

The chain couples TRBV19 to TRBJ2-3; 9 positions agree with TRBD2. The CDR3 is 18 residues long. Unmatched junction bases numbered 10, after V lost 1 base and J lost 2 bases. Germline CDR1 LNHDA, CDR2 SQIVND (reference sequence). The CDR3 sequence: CASSIVTPLAGFTDTQYF. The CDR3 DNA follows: TGTGCCAGTAGTATAGTAACCCCCCTAGCGGGGTTCACAGATACGCAGTATTTT.

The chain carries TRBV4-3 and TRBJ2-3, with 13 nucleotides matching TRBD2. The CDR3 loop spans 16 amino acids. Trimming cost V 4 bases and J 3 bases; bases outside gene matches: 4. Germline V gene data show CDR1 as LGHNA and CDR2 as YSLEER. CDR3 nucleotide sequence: TGCGCCAGCAGCCTTTGGACTAGCGGGAGTACAGATACGCAGTATTTT. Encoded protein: CASSLWTSGSTDTQYF.

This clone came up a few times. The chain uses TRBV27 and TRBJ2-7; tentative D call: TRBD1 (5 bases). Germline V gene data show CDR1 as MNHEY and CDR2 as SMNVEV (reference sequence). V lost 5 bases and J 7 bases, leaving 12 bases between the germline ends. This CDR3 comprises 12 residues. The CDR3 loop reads CASSKPSGEQYF. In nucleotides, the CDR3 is TGTGCCAGCAGTAAACCCTCAGGGGAGCAGTACTTC.

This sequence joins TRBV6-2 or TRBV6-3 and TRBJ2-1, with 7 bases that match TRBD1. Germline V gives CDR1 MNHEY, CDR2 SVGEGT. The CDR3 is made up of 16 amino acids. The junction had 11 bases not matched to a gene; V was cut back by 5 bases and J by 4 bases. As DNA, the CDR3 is TGTGCCAGCAGTCCACCCCCGGGACAGTCTTACAATGAGCAGTTCTTC. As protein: CASSPPPGQSYNEQFF.

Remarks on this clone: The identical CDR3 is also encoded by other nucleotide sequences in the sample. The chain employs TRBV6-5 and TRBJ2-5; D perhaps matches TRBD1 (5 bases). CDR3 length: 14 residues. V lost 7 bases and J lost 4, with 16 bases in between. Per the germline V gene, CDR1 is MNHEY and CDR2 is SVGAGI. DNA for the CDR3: TGTGCCAGCAAAACAAATAGGGGCGGAGAGACCCAGTACTTC. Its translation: CASKTNRGGETQYF.

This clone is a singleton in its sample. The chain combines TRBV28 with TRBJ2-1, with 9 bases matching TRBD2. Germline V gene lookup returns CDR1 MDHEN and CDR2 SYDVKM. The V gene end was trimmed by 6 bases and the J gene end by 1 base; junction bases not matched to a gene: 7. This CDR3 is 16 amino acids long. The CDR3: CASSPIAGESYNEQFF. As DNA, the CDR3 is TGTGCCAGCAGCCCTATAGCGGGAGAATCCTACAATGAGCAGTTCTTC.

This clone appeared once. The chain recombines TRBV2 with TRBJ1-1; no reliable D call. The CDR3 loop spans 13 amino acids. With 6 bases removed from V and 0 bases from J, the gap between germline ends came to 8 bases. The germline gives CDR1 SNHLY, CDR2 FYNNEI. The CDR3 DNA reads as TGTGCCAGCAGGCGGACCCTGAACACTGAAGCTTTCTTT. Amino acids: CASRRTLNTEAFF.

CDR3 coding DNA: TGTGCCTGGAAGGCTTCCGCAGATACGCAGTATTTT. It codes for CAWKASADTQYF. The chain is built from TRBV30 and TRBJ2-3; D is ambiguous. Germline assignment: CDR1 GTSNPN and CDR2 SVGIG (reference sequence). The CDR3 consists of 12 residues. The ends were cut back, 4 bases at V and 4 bases at J, with 9 bases in the middle.

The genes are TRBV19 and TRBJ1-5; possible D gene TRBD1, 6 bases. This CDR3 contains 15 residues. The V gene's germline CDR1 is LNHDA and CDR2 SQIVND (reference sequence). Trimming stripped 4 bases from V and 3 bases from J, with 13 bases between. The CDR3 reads CASSNSGAVNQPQHF. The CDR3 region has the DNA TGTGCCAGTAGTAACTCAGGGGCCGTCAATCAGCCCCAGCATTTT.

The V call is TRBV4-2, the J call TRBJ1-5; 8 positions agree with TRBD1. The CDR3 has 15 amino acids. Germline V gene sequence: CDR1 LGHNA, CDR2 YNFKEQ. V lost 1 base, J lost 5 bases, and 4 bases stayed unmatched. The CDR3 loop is CASSQGGGQDQPQHF. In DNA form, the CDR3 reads TGTGCCAGCAGCCAAGGGGGGGGACAGGATCAGCCCCAGCATTTT.